This T cell receptor beta chain appears in the sequencing data of a study of blood T cell repertoires in COVID-19. On the study more broadly: COVID-19 samples collected from the United States, Italy and Spain covered acute and convalescent phases. The cDNA or gDNA used as material had been derived from T cells, B-cell-depleted T cells, or PBMCs.

The CDR3 covers 14 residues. V lost 6 bases and J 5 bases, leaving 16 bases between the germline ends. CDR1 SGHRS and CDR2 YFSETQ come from the germline V gene. Original processing methods: Using reference gene primer amplification, nucleated cell counts were estimated. Sequenced by immunoSEQ multiplex PCR; TCRdb stores in-frame clones only, minus some. For V, J and clone size, that table is used; D and trimming come from the DNA. Among almost 200,000 clones listed, 75% to 85% were seen once. The clonotype was recovered from a woman in her forties with COVID-19, enrolled during active disease. This sequence joins TRBV5-1 and TRBJ2-3; a weak D match, TRBD2 (7 bases). Sequencing used peripheral blood. CDR3 DNA sequence: TGCGCCAGCAATAATCCGGGGGGCATAGATACGCAGTATTTT. This translates into CASNNPGGIDTQYF. Complete variable domain (other parts from reference TRBV5-1 and TRBJ2-3): KAGVTQTPRYLIKTRGQQVTLSCSPISGHRSVSWYQQTPGQGLQFLFEYFSETQRNKGNFPGRFSGRQFSNSRSEMNVSTLELGDSALYLCASNNPGGIDTQYFGPGTRLTVL.